Reported below is one T cell receptor beta chain. As yet, its antigen is unknown. The data belong to a study of blood T cells in healthy people across ages. Points from the study as a whole: Using unsorted PBMCs precluded a conclusive naive versus antigen-experienced comparison.

Every donor gave ten milliliters of peripheral blood. With a J-beta primer mix and a sample-barcoded 5' primer, a second PCR ran about 6 to 11 cycles. Each CDR3 protein is one row after TCRdb ran MiXCR on the 5' RACE reads. In the table there are some 370,000 distinct CDR3 sequences, approximately 47% of which are singletons. CDR3 length equals 15 residues. V was pared by 3 bases and J by 1 base, with 12 bases between. CDR1 is LNHNV, CDR2 YYDKDF, per germline (reference sequence). The specimen was blood. V and J are TRBV15 and TRBJ2-5; the D gene is possibly TRBD1 (5 bases). This TCR derives from a man aged 60 to 69 in good health. In DNA form, the CDR3 reads TGTGCCACCAGCAGCCAAGGGGCCTTCCAAGAGACCCAGTACTTC. Translation: CATSSQGAFQETQYF.